This TCR beta chain came from a study of blood T cell repertoires in COVID-19. The overall study: Sites across the United States, Italy and Spain contributed samples from acute and convalescent COVID-19. The cDNA or gDNA used as material had been derived from T cells, B-cell-depleted T cells, or PBMCs.

The germline V and J ends were trimmed by 3 bases and 7 bases, with 9 bases remaining between them. This CDR3 comprises 12 residues. In the authors' workflow: Researchers report that nucleated cell counts were estimated from reference gene primer amplification. Clones were sequenced by immunoSEQ multiplex PCR, and TCRdb holds only the in-frame ones, with some missing. V and J calls and clone size are those listed in that table; D and trimming were worked out from the DNA. This repertoire shows approximately 350,000 clones, around 88% found once; its top ten account for roughly 7.1%. This clone has just one count.

Sequenced: peripheral blood. This TCR came from a woman in her sixties or seventies with COVID-19, enrolled during active disease. This sequence joins TRBV12-3 or TRBV12-4 and TRBJ1-1, with D possibly TRBD1 on 6 matching bases. CDR3 bases: TGTGCCAGCAGTTTTCAAGGGGGTGAAGCTTTCTTT. Translated, it gives CASSFQGGEAFF.